This TCR beta chain was documented in a study of shared clonotypes between healthy human individuals. In regard to this clone: Its antigen remains unidentified.

CDR3 length equals 14 residues. Trimming stripped 7 bases from V and 5 bases from J, with 17 bases between. CDR1 is MNHNS and CDR2 is SASEGT in the germline V gene. DNA from unsorted PBMC was sequenced on ten immunoSEQ deep assay plates. Libraries were prepared by immunoSEQ multiplex PCR; TCRdb keeps only in-frame clonotypes and omits some of them. The sample comprises more than 400,000 clones, over 70% of which are singletons, and roughly 12% rests with the top ten. All the donors were Caucasian adults who lived in Nashville, Tennessee. About 90 million PBMCs supplied genomic DNA for unsorted samples. Points from the study as a whole: Researchers sampled blood only, noting tissue repertoires likely differ.

This sequence joins TRBV6-1 and TRBJ1-2; D may be TRBD1 (6 bases). The TCR comes from a woman in her thirties or forties in good health. Some clones in this sample may be carry-over from other donors' samples. Sequenced: PBMCs. CDR3 sequence: CASNGRGSEYGYTF. DNA for the CDR3: TGTGCCAGCAATGGCAGGGGCTCTGAGTATGGCTACACCTTC.